These 19 T cell receptor beta chains originate from one sample sequenced in a study of CD8 T cells in Susac syndrome. Reverse transcription of about 0.5 to 1 ug RNA was carried out with random hexamers. A single record per CDR3 protein comes from TCRdb applying MiXCR to the immunoSEQ multiplex PCR reads. In the table there are some 300,000 distinct CDR3 sequences, around 91% of which are singletons. The sequenced sample was CD8+ T cells from PBMCs. Receptors originate from a human donor with multiple sclerosis.

This clonotype was seen a handful of times. V is TRBV7-9 and J is TRBJ1-6; 7 nucleotides line up with TRBD1. V shed 5 bases, J shed 8 bases, and the junction held 0 bases outside the gene matches. The CDR3 runs 12 residues. Per the germline V gene, CDR1 is SEHNR and CDR2 is FQNEAQ (reference sequence). CDR3 sequence (DNA): TGTGCCAGCAGCCAGGGGGATTCACCCCTCCACTTT. Its translation: CASSQGDSPLHF. Full variable domain (outside the CDR3, taken from reference TRBV7-9 and TRBJ1-6): DTGVSQNPRHKITKRGQNVTFRCDPISEHNRLYWYRQTLGQGPEFLTYFQNEAQLEKSRLLSDRFSAERPKGSFSTLEIQRTEQGDSAMYLCASSQGDSPLHFGNGTRLTVT.

The chain recombines TRBV7-2 with TRBJ1-2, with D tentatively TRBD1 (6 bases). Between the trimmed V and J ends, which lost 4 bases and 0 bases, there was a span of 15 bases. CDR3 length equals 16 residues. Looked up from germline, CDR1 is SGHTA and CDR2 is FQGNSA. CDR3 sequence: CASSSPVEGANYGYTF. CDR3 DNA sequence: TGTGCCAGCAGCTCCCCCGTGGAGGGGGCTAACTATGGCTACACCTTC.

The gene calls are TRBV29-1 and TRBJ2-3; D is undetermined. CDR1 and CDR2 from the germline V gene are SQVTM and ANQGSEA. Trimming left V 5 bases short and J 4 bases short, with 7 bases between. There are 11 residues in the CDR3. CDR3 DNA: TGCAGCGTTTATAGGGCAGATACGCAGTATTTT. Translated, it gives CSVYRADTQYF.

The V call is TRBV14, the J call TRBJ2-7; perhaps TRBD2 as D (6 bases). V lost 4 bases to trimming and J lost 3 bases, with 16 bases between them. From germline, CDR1 is SGHDN and CDR2 FVKESK. The CDR3 consists of 15 residues. The CDR3 reads CASSPEGPGGYEQYF. The CDR3 DNA sequence: TGTGCCAGCAGCCCTGAAGGTCCCGGGGGCTACGAGCAGTACTTC.

The chain links TRBV9 to TRBJ2-5, with TRBD1 matching 8 bases. The germline gives CDR1 SGDLS, CDR2 YYNGEE. The CDR3 contains 15 residues. V shed 0 bases and J 4 bases; nucleotides not matched to a gene: 5. CDR3 sequence: CASSVDVTGGETQYF. CDR3 sequence (DNA): TGTGCCAGCAGCGTAGACGTCACAGGGGGAGAGACCCAGTACTTC.

This clonotype was observed once. The CDR3 reads CASSPGTANSPLHF. The DNA for the CDR3 is TGTGCCAGCAGTCCCGGGACAGCGAATTCACCCCTCCACTTT. This rearrangement joins TRBV27 to TRBJ1-6, with TRBD1 identical over 7 bases. The CDR3 loop spans 14 amino acids. V lost 5 bases, J lost 7 bases, and 5 bases stayed unmatched. Germline V lookup: CDR1 MNHEY, CDR2 SMNVEV (reference sequence).

V usage is TRBV30 and J usage is TRBJ2-6; TRBD1 might be the D (5 bases). The CDR3 runs to 15 residues. V was pared by 4 bases and J by 2 bases, with 12 bases between. Looked up from germline, CDR1 is GTSNPN and CDR2 is SVGIG (reference sequence). This CDR3 is CAWMTDETGANVLTF. The CDR3 DNA reads TGTGCCTGGATGACAGACGAGACTGGGGCCAACGTCCTGACTTTC.

V and J are TRBV29-1 and TRBJ2-7; TRBD1 might be the D (5 bases). The CDR3 sequence is 14 residues long. The V end was cut by 2 bases, the J end by 2 bases, with 13 bases between. CDR1 is SQVTM, CDR2 ANQGSEA, per germline. The DNA for the CDR3 is TGCAGCGTTGAATCGTCGGACATAGCCTACGAGCAGTACTTC. This gives the protein CSVESSDIAYEQYF.

The genes are TRBV10-3 and TRBJ1-1, with D unresolved. V was clipped by 0 bases and J by 0 bases, with 8 bases between them. Germline loops: CDR1 ENHRY, CDR2 SYGVKD. This CDR3 is 15 amino acids long. Written as DNA, the CDR3 is TGTGCCATCAGTGAGTCTGGCGGACTGAACACTGAAGCTTTCTTT. It codes for CAISESGGLNTEAFF.

The V and J genes are TRBV4-3 and TRBJ2-2; D might be TRBD2 (5 bases). The CDR3 consists of 15 residues. The ends were cut back, 4 bases at V and 8 bases at J, with 17 bases in the middle. CDR1 is LGHNA, CDR2 YSLEER, per germline. DNA of the CDR3: TGCGCCAGCAGCCGAGCGATTGGACTGGGGGGGGAGCTGTTTTTT. It codes for CASSRAIGLGGELFF.

The chain couples TRBV4-3 to TRBJ2-1; TRBD2 aligns across 8 bases. The CDR3 is made up of 17 amino acids. V trimming: 0 bases; J trimming: 8 bases; junction bases outside the gene matches: 12. Germline values: CDR1 LGHNA, CDR2 YSLEER. CDR3 sequence (DNA): TGCGCCAGCAGCCAAGATCGCGGCGGGGGGCCGCGGGATGAGCAGTTCTTC. Amino acids: CASSQDRGGGPRDEQFF.

This rearrangement joins TRBV7-9 to TRBJ1-5; the D is unclear. Germline-derived CDR1 and CDR2 are SEHNR and FQNEAQ (reference sequence). V was clipped by 4 bases and J by 0 bases, with 7 bases between them. The CDR3 is 14 amino acids. CDR3: CASSSRYSNQPQHF. The CDR3 DNA is TGTGCCAGCAGCTCGAGATATAGCAATCAGCCCCAGCATTTT.

The CDR3 region has the DNA TGTGCCAGTAGTGCAGGGATTAACTACGAGCAGTACTTC. Translated, it gives CASSAGINYEQYF. The chain has TRBV19 and TRBJ2-7; TRBD1 might be the D (5 bases). V was cut by 5 bases and J by 3 bases, with 11 bases left in between. The CDR3 totals 13 residues. In germline, CDR1 is LNHDA, CDR2 SQIVND (reference sequence). Combining the CDR3 with reference TRBV19 and TRBJ2-7 gives the whole variable domain DGGITQSPKYLFRKEGQNVTLSCEQNLNHDAMYWYRQDPGQGLRLIYYSQIVNDFQKGDIAEGYSVSREKKESFPLTVTSAQKNPTAFYLCASSAGINYEQYFGPGTRLTVT.

Only one count was recorded for this clonotype. The V call is TRBV19, the J call TRBJ2-5; weak D call: TRBD1 (6 bases). Trimming shortened V by 5 bases and J by 1 base, and 20 bases separated the two germline ends. Germline V gene lookup returns CDR1 LNHDA and CDR2 SQIVND (reference sequence). This CDR3 contains 17 residues. The CDR3 here is CASSLLGPQGSQETQYF. Written as DNA, the CDR3 is TGTGCCAGTAGTCTCTTGGGACCACAGGGATCCCAAGAGACCCAGTACTTC.

The chain carries TRBV27 and TRBJ2-2; a possible D gene is TRBD2 (5 bases). The V and J ends lost 3 bases and 7 bases respectively, with 12 bases between them. Per the germline V gene, CDR1 is MNHEY and CDR2 is SMNVEV (reference sequence). The length of the CDR3 is 14 residues. The CDR3 bases are TGTGCCAGCAGTTTTATAGTAGGAGGCGGGGAGCTGTTTTTT. This encodes CASSFIVGGGELFF.

This chain joins TRBV5-1 and TRBJ1-2, with a tentative D call TRBD1 (6 bases). Between the trimmed V and J ends, which lost 3 bases and 3 bases, there was a span of 15 bases. Germline values: CDR1 SGHRS, CDR2 YFSETQ. CDR3 length equals 15 residues. The CDR3 protein is CASSSGQMGDYGYTF. The DNA of the CDR3 is TGCGCCAGCAGCTCCGGACAGATGGGGGACTATGGCTACACCTTC.

J is TRBJ2-1 and V is TRBV11-3; D is ambiguous. The germline V gene has CDR1 SGHNT and CDR2 YENEEA. This CDR3 region has 9 residues. In DNA form, the CDR3 reads TGTCCCGGCGGTGATGAGCAGTTCTTC. Translated, it gives CPGGDEQFF.

This clonotype was recorded only once. V and J are TRBV5-4 and TRBJ2-1; TRBD2 matches at 7 bases. This CDR3 comprises 16 residues. After removal of 4 bases from V and 0 bases from J, the junction contained 7 bases not matched to a gene. In germline, CDR1 is SGHNT, CDR2 YYREEE (reference sequence). The CDR3 DNA sequence: TGTGCCAGCAGCATCTGGACTAGGAGCTCCTACAATGAGCAGTTCTTC. Protein sequence: CASSIWTRSSYNEQFF.

This chain links TRBV6-5 with TRBJ1-5; 12 bases fit TRBD1. This CDR3 is built from 21 residues. Germline CDR1 is MNHEY and CDR2 is SVGAGI. Unmatched junction bases numbered 13, after V lost 0 bases and J lost 1 base. CDR3 DNA: TGTGCCAGCAGTTACTCGATAGGGACAGGGGGCTCGTACGGGAGCAATCAGCCCCAGCATTTT. This translates into CASSYSIGTGGSYGSNQPQHF.